This TCR beta chain was sequenced for a study of blood T cell repertoires in COVID-19. Study summary: There were acute and convalescent COVID-19 samples, and they came from the United States, Italy and Spain. T cells, B-cell-depleted T cells, or PBMCs provided the cDNA or gDNA that served as material.

The assay was immunoSEQ multiplex PCR, and TCRdb's table has in-frame clones only and misses some. The sample shows roughly 99,000 clones, approximately 79% of them seen only once. The sequenced material came from peripheral blood. The sequence came from a woman of 80 years or more with active or convalescent COVID-19.

The CDR3 protein is CASSLRLGGRIYNEQFF. CDR3 DNA sequence: TGTGCCAGCAGCTTGCGGTTGGGTGGGAGAATCTACAATGAGCAGTTCTTC. The chain uses TRBV5-8 and TRBJ2-1; tentative D call: TRBD2 (5 bases). The germline CDR1 and CDR2 sequences are SGHTS and YDEGEE. This CDR3 has 17 residues. V shed 1 base and J shed 3 bases, with 17 bases lying between them.